This is a list of T cell receptor beta chains from one sample in a study of control samples from healthy donors and cancer patients. The repertoire was sequenced with immunoSEQ multiplex PCR; TCRdb's copy has only in-frame clones and lacks some. The profile shows roughly 220,000 clones, about 95% of them singletons. Sequencing was performed on blood. The source is a man over 45 in good health. CDR3s leave out the opening cysteine and the closing phenylalanine or tryptophan.

v_call cdr3_aa
TRBV5-1 ASSGTASNTGELF
TRBV7-9 ASSATGGWEKLF
TRBV6-5 ASSPNRDNEAF
TRBV2 ASSAYGEGVGPQH
TRBV6-5 ASSYSKSKREQF
TRBV20-1 SASLTVLDTQY
TRBV4-1 ASSQDLGRGEKLF
TRBV7-2 ASSLAGQGSYYEQY
TRBV10-3 AISEDREGNQPQH
TRBV4-1 ASSHLLGRPEAF
TRBV19 ASSISGTGVNQPQH
TRBV5-1 ASGDRVDEKLF
TRBV3-1/TRBV3-2 ASSQGGDTEAF
TRBV28 ASSLPDRSGYT
TRBV2 ASSGQDTEAF
TRBV15 ATSREDIQPQH
TRBV4-1 ASSRTANTEAF
TRBV28 ASSLPVTGLEEQY
TRBV6-2/TRBV6-3 ASSDSHTEAF
TRBV11-1 ASSLNRQGFYGYT
TRBV6-5 ASRVDPKAF
TRBV18 ASSQTENYGYT
TRBV5-1 ASSLEPNQPQH
TRBV28 ASSRRPQPQH
TRBV19 ASSISPGVASGTVYGYT
TRBV19 ASSLGNGGSPLH
TRBV13 ASSPGTSGATSSYNEQF
TRBV4-1 ASSQGNRPTEAF
TRBV6-5 ASDAGGEAF
TRBV5-1 ASSLAPGTDHTEAF
TRBV3-1/TRBV3-2 ASSQEDYLPGAGELF
TRBV21-1 ASSPRGGPGNTEAF
TRBV5-1 ASSAAQGQGTEAF
TRBV19 ASSYSGTGKYEQY
TRBV6-2/TRBV6-3 ASSSTPFNSPLH
TRBV21-1 ASSKGRSGYT